Described below is a single TCR beta chain sequence and its context. Its antigen is not known. Assay: immunoSEQ multiplex PCR; the TCRdb copy retains only in-frame clones and omits some. This table holds roughly 14,000 clones, just under 75% found once. CDR1 is SGHTA, CDR2 FQGNSA, per germline. J lost 6 bases, V lost 5 bases, and 9 bases had no gene match. CDR3 length: 15 amino acids. This record belongs to a study of neoadjuvant anti-PD-1 for oral cavity cancer. Study observations and caveats: PBMC Gini-index clonality exceeded responders' in non-responders post-nivolumab.

Time point denoted: after neoadjuvant nivolumab, at surgical resection. The V and J genes are TRBV7-2 and TRBJ2-1; 8 bases fit TRBD2. Sequencing was performed on PBMCs, taken after nivolumab (anti-PD-1) treatment. This TCR was sampled from a person between 40 and 85 years old with oral cavity squamous cell carcinoma. The CDR3 bases are TGTGCCAGCAGCCCTCTCAGCGGGAGTGGCAATGAGCAGTTCTTC. It translates to CASSPLSGSGNEQFF.